This T cell receptor (beta chain) was documented in a study of cytomegalovirus exposure and HLA in healthy donors. Whole-study context: Caucasian-associated ancestry cluster membership applied to less than 85% of several hundred genotyped donors. Notes on the study in general: Reportedly, a later analysis found an Asian-associated ancestry cluster had fewer N-insertions than the roughly 700-donor mean. Links to common viral pathogens appeared, in a later analysis, for several of the most significant clusters.

Details on this clone: As yet, its antigen is unknown.

13 Jbeta primers and 60 Vbeta primers were used for the PCR. Profiled with immunoSEQ multiplex PCR; TCRdb holds only in-frame clones, not every one. Among approximately 260,000 clones listed, roughly 91% were seen once. J lost 4 bases, V lost 0 bases, and 4 bases had no gene match. In germline, CDR1 is PRHDT, CDR2 FYEKMQ (reference sequence). This CDR3 spans 16 amino acids. The sequence came from a girl aged 2-10 years in good health and CMV-seronegative. V gene TRBV13 combines with J gene TRBJ2-5, with 11 positions matching TRBD2. Sequencing input: PBMCs. The CDR3: CASSLGLAGVAETQYF. The CDR3 region has the DNA TGTGCCAGCAGCTTAGGACTAGCGGGAGTTGCAGAGACCCAGTACTTC. Using reference TRBV13 and TRBJ2-5 for the parts outside the CDR3, the full variable domain is AAGVIQSPRHLIKEKRETATLKCYPIPRHDTVYWYQQGPGQDPQFLISFYEKMQSDKGSIPDRFSAQQFSDYHSELNMSSLELGDSALYFCASSLGLAGVAETQYFGPGTRLLVL.